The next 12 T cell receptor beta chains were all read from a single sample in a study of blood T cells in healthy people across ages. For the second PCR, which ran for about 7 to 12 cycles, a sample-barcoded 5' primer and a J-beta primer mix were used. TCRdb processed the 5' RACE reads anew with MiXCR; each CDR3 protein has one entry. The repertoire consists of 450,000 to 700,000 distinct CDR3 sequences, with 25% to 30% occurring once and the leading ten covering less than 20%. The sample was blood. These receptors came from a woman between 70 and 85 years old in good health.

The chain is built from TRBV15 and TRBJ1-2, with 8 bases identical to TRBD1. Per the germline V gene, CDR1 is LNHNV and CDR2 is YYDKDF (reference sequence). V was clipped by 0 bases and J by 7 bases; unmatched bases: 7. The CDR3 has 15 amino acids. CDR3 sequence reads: CATSREQGGGFGYTF. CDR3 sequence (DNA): TGTGCCACCAGCAGAGAACAGGGGGGCGGATTTGGCTACACCTTC. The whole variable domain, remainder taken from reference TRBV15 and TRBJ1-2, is DAMVIQNPRYQVTQFGKPVTLSCSQTLNHNVMYWYQQKSSQAPKLLFHYYDKDFNNEADTPDNFQSRRPNTSFCFLDIRSPGLGDTAMYLCATSREQGGGFGYTFGSGTRLTVV.

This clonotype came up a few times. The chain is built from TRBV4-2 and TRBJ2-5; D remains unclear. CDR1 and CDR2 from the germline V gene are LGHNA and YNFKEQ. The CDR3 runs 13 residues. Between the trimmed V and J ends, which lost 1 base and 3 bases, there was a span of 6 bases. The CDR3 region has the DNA TGTGCCAGCAGCCAAGGGATGGAAGAGACCCAGTACTTC. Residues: CASSQGMEETQYF.

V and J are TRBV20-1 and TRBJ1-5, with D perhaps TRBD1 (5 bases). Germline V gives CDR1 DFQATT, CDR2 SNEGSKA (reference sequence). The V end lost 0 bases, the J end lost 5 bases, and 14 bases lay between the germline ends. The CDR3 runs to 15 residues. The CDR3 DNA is TGCAGTGCTAGAGATCCGCAGGGTAGGCATCAGCCCCAGCATTTT. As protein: CSARDPQGRHQPQHF.

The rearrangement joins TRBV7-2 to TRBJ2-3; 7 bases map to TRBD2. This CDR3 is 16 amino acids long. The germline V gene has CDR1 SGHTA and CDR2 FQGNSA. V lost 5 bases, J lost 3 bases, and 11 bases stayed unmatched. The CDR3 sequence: CASSPRRLASTDTQYF. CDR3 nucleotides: TGTGCCAGCAGCCCAAGAAGACTAGCTTCGACAGATACGCAGTATTTT.

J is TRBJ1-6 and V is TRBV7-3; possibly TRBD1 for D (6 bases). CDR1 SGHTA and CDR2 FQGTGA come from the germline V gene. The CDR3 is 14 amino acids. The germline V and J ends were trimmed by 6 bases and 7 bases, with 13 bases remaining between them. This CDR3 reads CASRAQGGNSPLHF. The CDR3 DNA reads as TGTGCCAGCAGGGCACAGGGCGGAAATTCACCCCTCCACTTT. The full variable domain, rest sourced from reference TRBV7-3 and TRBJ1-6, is GAGVSQTPSNKVTEKGKYVELRCDPISGHTALYWYRQSLGQGPEFLIYFQGTGAADDSGLPNDRFFAVRPEGSVSTLKIQRTERGDSAVYLCASRAQGGNSPLHFGNGTRLTVT.

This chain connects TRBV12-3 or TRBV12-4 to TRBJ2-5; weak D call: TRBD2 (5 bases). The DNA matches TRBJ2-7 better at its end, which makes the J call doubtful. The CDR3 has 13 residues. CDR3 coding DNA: TGTGCCAGCAGTCTTCTTGAGGGCTACGAGCAGTACTTC. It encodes CASSLLEGYEQYF.

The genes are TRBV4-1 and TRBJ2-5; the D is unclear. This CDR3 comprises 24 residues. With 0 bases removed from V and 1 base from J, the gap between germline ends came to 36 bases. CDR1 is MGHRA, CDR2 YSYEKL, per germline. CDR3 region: CASSQDLFGLNFEEDLRFQETQYF. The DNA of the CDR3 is TGCGCCAGCAGCCAAGATTTATTTGGGTTAAATTTTGAAGAGGACCTCCGCTTCCAAGAGACCCAGTACTTC.

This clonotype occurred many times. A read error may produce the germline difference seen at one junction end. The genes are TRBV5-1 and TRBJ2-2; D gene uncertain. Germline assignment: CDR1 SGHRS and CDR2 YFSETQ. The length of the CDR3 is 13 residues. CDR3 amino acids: CASSLERTGELFF. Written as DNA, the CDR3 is TGTGCCAGCAGCTTGGAGAGAACCGGGGAGCTGTTTTTT.

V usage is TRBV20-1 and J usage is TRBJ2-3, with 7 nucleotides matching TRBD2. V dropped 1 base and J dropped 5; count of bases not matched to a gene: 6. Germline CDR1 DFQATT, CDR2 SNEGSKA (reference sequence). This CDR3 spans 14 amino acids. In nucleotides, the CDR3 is TGCAGTGCTAGAGTTGCGGGAGAAGGAGATACGCAGTATTTT. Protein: CSARVAGEGDTQYF.

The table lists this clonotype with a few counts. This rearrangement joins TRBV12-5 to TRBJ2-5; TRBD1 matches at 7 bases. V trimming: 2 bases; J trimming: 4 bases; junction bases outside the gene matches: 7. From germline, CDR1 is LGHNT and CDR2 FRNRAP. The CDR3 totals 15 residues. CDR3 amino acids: CASGLPDRAGETQYF. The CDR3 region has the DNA TGTGCTAGTGGTTTGCCCGACAGGGCGGGAGAGACCCAGTACTTC. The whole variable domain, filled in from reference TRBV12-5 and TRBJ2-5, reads DARVTQTPRHKVTEMGQEVTMRCQPILGHNTVFWYRQTMMQGLELLAYFRNRAPLDDSGMPKDRFSAEMPDATLATLKIQPSEPRDSAVYFCASGLPDRAGETQYFGPGTRLLVL.

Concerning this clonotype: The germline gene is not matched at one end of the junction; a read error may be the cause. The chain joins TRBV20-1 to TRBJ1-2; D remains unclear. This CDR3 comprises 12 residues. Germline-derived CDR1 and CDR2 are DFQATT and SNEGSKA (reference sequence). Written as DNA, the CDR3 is TGCAGCGCTAGATTAAGTGCCTATGGCTACACCTTC. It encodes CSARLSAYGYTF.

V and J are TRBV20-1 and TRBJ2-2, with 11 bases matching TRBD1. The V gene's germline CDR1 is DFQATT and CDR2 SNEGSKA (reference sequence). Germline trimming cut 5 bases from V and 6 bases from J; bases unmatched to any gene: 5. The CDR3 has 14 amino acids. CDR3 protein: CSAVRTGGPGELFF. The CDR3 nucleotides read TGCAGTGCTGTTCGGACAGGGGGCCCCGGGGAGCTGTTTTTT.